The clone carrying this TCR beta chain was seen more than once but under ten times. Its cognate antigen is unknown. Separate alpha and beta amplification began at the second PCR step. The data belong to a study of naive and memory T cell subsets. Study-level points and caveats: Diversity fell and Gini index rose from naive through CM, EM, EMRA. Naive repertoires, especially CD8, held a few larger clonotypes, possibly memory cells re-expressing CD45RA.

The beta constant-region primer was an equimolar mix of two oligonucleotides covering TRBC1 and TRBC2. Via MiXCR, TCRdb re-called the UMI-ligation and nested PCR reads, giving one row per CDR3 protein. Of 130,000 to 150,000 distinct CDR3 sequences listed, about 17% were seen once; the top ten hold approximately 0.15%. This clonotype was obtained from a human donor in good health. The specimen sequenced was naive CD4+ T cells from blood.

CDR3 nucleotides: TGTGCCAGCATACCCGAAGGACAGGGAAACACTGAAGCTTTCTTT. Its protein product is CASIPEGQGNTEAFF. The genes are TRBV6-2 or TRBV6-3 and TRBJ1-1; 8 positions agree with TRBD1. Germline-derived CDR1 and CDR2 are MNHEY and SVGEGT. This CDR3 contains 15 residues. After removal of 7 bases from V and 2 bases from J, the junction contained 9 bases not matched to a gene.